Listed below are T cell receptor beta chains from one sample, sequenced in a study of cytomegalovirus exposure and HLA in healthy donors. Measured with immunoSEQ multiplex PCR; TCRdb has only the in-frame clones, and not every one. The sample lists roughly 130,000 clones, 70% to 90% occurring once. Specimen: PBMCs. The origin of the receptors is a woman aged 40 to 55 in good health and CMV-seropositive. Each CDR3 is given with its conserved first and last residue.

v_call cdr3_length cdr3_aa
TRBV4-2 19 CASSQVRRGQVATNEKLFF
TRBV27 13 CASSLGTISEAFF
TRBV5-6 15 CASSWGLAGYNEQFF
TRBV7-2 15 CASSLAPPPTDTQYF
TRBV6-6 15 CASSYRTGMRGEAFF
TRBV27 15 CASSPRVFSHPEAFF
TRBV27 17 CASSYLTGTGDNQPQHF
TRBV19 18 CASSIDLPAGGPGDTQYF
TRBV6-6 12 CASRDSAYEQYF
TRBV6-5 15 CASSYSADRNQPQHF
TRBV27 15 CASSLSGQDTDTQYF
TRBV5-1 16 CASSPGTGGSDTEAFF
TRBV6-5 15 CASSWGGRSEYGYTF
TRBV5-1 15 CASSSWTRATDTQYF
TRBV29-1 12 CSAGTGTSGYTF
TRBV2 11 CASRARGPQHF
TRBV27 15 CASSLSYSGANVLTF
TRBV5-1 16 CASSPRGGGSDYEQFF
TRBV18 16 CASSPNSQGSTDTQYF
TRBV9 15 CASSAQGRTGNTIYF
TRBV9 14 CASSVDPGRETQYF
TRBV7-3 15 CASSPSRVSNQPQHF
TRBV19 12 CASGGVPDTQYF
TRBV7-9 16 CASSWETSGGADTQYF
TRBV2 15 CASTLAASSTDTQYF
TRBV7-2 13 CASSAVVPNEQFF
TRBV30 15 CAWSVHKGLNTEAFF
TRBV19 14 CASTAQGDRNIQYF
TRBV7-8 15 CASSALAVSSYEQYF
TRBV13 16 CASSFGTGGFGGEQFF
TRBV7-8 14 CASSWTGPSGELFF
TRBV7-9 16 CASSTGTSGNTDTQYF
TRBV6-1 12 CASSDFGYGYTF
TRBV5-1 15 CASRELAGGQETQYF
TRBV18 14 CASSPSLPGGTQYF
TRBV6-6 11 CASSQTGEAFF
TRBV5-1 16 CASSLRGLADNYEQYF
TRBV6-1 15 CASSEVLGVPETQYF
TRBV4-2 16 CASSQEGDRGGETQYF
TRBV25-1 17 CASSEPEGRQGDNEQFF
TRBV10-3 15 CAVKGVLAGEETQYF
TRBV9 16 CASSPKGRDRENEQFF
TRBV30 14 CAWRLGGLGEKLFF
TRBV5-5 16 CASSYLPGGSGNTIYF
TRBV4-2 14 CASSGGQPNTEAFF
TRBV10-3 13 CAISEQVRAEAFF
TRBV29-1 13 CSVLRQGPREQYF
TRBV4-3 15 CASSPWTSVRDTQYF
TRBV11-3 14 CASSHRPGTHEQFF
TRBV19 16 CASTRTGTLAKNIQYF